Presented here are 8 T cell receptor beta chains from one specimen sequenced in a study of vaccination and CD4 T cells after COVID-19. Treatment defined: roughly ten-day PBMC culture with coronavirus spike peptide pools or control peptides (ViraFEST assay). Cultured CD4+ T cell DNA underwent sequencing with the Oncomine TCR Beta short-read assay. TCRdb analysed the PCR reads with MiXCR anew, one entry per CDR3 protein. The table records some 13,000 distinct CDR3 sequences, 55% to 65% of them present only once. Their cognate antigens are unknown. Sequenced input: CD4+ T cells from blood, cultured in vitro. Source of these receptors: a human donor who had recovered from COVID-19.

CDR3 sequence (DNA): TGTGCCTGGAGTGTCGTTAGCGGGGGAGGCGCTCCGTACTTC. Translation: CAWSVVSGGGAPYF. This chain joins TRBV30 and TRBJ2-7, with 9 bases identical to TRBD2. The J segment lost 12 bases and the V segment lost 0 bases, leaving 12 bases of the junction unmatched. CDR3 length: 14 amino acids. Germline CDR1 is GTSNPN and CDR2 is SVGIG (reference sequence).

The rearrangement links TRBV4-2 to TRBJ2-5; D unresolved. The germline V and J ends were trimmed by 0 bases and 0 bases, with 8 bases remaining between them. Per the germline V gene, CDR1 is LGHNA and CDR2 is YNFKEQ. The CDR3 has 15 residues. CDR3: CASSQEGHYQETQYF. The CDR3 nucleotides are TGTGCCAGCAGCCAAGAAGGGCACTACCAAGAGACCCAGTACTTC.

The CDR3 reads CASSPGSSGANVLTF. As DNA, the CDR3 is TGTGCCAGCAGTCCCGGAAGCTCTGGGGCCAACGTCCTGACTTTC. The genes are TRBV28 and TRBJ2-6; D unclear. The germline V gene has CDR1 MDHEN and CDR2 SYDVKM. Between the trimmed V and J ends, which lost 5 bases and 0 bases, there was a span of 8 bases. There are 15 residues in the CDR3.

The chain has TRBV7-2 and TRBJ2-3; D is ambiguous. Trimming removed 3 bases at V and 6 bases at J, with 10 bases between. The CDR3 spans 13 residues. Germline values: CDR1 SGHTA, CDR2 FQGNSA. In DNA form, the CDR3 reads TGTGCCAGCAGCTTGGACCGTTGGGATACGCAGTATTTT. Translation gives CASSLDRWDTQYF.

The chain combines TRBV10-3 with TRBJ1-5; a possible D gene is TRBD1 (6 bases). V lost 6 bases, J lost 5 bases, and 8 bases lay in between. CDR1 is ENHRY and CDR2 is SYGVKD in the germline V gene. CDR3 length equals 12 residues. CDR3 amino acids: CAISPGDQPQHF. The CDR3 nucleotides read TGTGCCATCAGCCCAGGGGATCAGCCCCAGCATTTT.

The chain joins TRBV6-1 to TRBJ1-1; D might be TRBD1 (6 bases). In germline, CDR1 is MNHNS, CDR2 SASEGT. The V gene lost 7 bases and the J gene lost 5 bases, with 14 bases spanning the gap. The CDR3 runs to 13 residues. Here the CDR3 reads CASKSSRGTEAFF. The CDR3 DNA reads TGTGCCAGCAAAAGTAGCAGGGGAACTGAAGCTTTCTTT.

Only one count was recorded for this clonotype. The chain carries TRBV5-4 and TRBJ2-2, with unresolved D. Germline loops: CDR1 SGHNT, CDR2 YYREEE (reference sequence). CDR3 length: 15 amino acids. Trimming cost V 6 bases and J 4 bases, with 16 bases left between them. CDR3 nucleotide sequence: TGTGCCAGCAACCCCGGGCTCACCTCCACCGGGGAGCTGTTTTTT. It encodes CASNPGLTSTGELFF.

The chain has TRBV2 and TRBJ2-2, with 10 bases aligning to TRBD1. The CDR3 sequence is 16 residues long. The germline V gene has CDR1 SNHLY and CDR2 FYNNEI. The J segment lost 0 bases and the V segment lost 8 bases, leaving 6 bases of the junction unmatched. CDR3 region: CASSAGQGANTGELFF. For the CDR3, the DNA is TGTGCCAGCTCCGCCGGACAGGGGGCGAACACCGGGGAGCTGTTTTTT.